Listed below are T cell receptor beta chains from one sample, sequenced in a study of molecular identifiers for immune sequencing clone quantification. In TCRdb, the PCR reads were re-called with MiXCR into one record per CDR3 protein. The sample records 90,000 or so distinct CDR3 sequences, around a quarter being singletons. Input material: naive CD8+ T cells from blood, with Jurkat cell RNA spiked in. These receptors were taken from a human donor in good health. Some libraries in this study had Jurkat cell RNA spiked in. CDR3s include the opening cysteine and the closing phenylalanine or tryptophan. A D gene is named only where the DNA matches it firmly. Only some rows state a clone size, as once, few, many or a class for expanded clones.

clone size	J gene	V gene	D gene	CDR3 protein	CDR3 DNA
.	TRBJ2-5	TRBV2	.	CASSEPRVQETQYF	TGTGCCAGCAGTGAACCCAGGGTTCAAGAGACCCAGTACTTC
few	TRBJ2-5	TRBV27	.	CASSFFGLSDQETQYF	TGTGCCAGCAGTTTTTTTGGACTTTCAGACCAAGAGACCCAGTACTTC
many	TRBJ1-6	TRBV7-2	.	CASSSYNSPLHF	TGTGCCAGCAGCTCGTACAATTCACCCCTCCACTTT
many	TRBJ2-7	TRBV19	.	CASSTGPSYEQYF	TGTGCCAGTAGTACGGGACCTTCCTACGAGCAGTACTTC
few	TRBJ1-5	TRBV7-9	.	CASSSSGGPQPQHF	TGTGCCAGCAGCTCGAGCGGGGGGCCACAGCCCCAGCATTTT
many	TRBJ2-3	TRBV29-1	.	CSVEGQVLLGTDTQYF	TGCAGCGTTGAAGGTCAGGTGCTTCTCGGCACAGATACGCAGTATTTT
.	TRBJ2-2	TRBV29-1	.	CSVEGRGRAGELFF	TGCAGCGTTGAAGGTCGGGGGCGGGCCGGGGAGCTGTTTTTT
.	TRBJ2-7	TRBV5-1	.	CASSFRDGSVYEQYF	TGCGCCAGCAGCTTTCGTGACGGGAGCGTTTACGAGCAGTACTTC
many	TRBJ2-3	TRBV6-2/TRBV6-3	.	CASSYFAASTDTQYF	TGTGCCAGCAGTTACTTTGCTGCTAGCACAGATACGCAGTATTTT
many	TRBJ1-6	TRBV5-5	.	CASSLGLQATNSPLHF	TGTGCCAGCAGCTTGGGGTTACAGGCGACAAATTCACCCCTCCACTTT
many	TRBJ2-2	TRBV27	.	CASSLLAGELFF	TGTGCCAGCAGTTTACTAGCCGGGGAGCTGTTTTTT
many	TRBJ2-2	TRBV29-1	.	CSVEGVTGTGELFF	TGCAGCGTTGAAGGGGTAACGGGCACCGGGGAGCTGTTTTTT
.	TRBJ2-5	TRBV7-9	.	CASSRQGAGVETQYF	TGTGCCAGCAGCCGTCAAGGCGCCGGTGTGGAGACCCAGTACTTC
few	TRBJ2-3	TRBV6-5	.	CASSYLPPAEDETGTDTQYF	TGTGCCAGCAGTTACCTACCCCCGGCAGAGGACGAAACGGGCACAGATACGCAGTATTTT
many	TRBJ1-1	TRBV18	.	CASFSDTDNEAFF	TGTGCCAGCTTTTCCGACACAGATAACGAAGCTTTCTTT
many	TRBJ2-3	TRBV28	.	CASSFASGDTQYF	TGTGCCAGCAGTTTCGCTTCTGGGGATACGCAGTATTTT
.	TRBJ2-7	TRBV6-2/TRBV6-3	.	CASSYTTYEQYF	TGTGCCAGCAGTTACACAACCTACGAGCAGTACTTC
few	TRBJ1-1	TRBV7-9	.	CASSLPMSTEAFF	TGTGCCAGCAGCTTACCAATGAGCACTGAAGCTTTCTTT
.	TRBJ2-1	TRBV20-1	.	CSADRGDNEQFF	TGCAGTGCAGACCGGGGAGACAATGAGCAGTTCTTC
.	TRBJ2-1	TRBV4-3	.	CASSQEADHRYNEQFF	TGCGCCAGCAGCCAAGAAGCGGACCACCGCTACAATGAGCAGTTCTTC
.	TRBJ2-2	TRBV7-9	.	CASSVSGELFF	TGTGCCAGCAGCGTGAGCGGGGAGCTGTTTTTT
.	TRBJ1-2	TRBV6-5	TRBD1	CASSYTSGGGYTF	TGTGCCAGCAGTTACACTTCAGGGGGAGGCTACACCTTC
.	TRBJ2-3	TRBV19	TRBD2	CASSGLAEDTQYF	TGTGCCAGCTCCGGACTAGCGGAGGATACGCAGTATTTT
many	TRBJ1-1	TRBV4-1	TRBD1	CASGDRASTEAFF	TGCGCCAGCGGGGACAGGGCATCCACTGAAGCTTTCTTT
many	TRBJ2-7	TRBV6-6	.	CAAGEHYEQYF	TGTGCCGCAGGCGAGCACTACGAGCAGTACTTC
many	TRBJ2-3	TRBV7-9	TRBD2	CASSISGGLTDTQYF	TGTGCCAGCAGCATTAGCGGGGGGCTCACAGATACGCAGTATTTT
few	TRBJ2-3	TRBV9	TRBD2	CASSPSGGPGGTDTQYF	TGTGCCAGCAGCCCCTCGGGGGGTCCCGGGGGCACAGATACGCAGTATTTT
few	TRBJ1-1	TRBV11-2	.	CASSLGYDMVYMNTEAFF	TGTGCCAGCAGCTTAGGGTACGATATGGTCTACATGAACACTGAAGCTTTCTTT
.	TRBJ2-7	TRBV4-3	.	CASSQDLAGAGNEQYF	TGCGCCAGCAGCCAAGATCTGGCGGGGGCAGGAAACGAGCAGTACTTC
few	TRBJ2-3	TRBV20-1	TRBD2	CSARILAGATDTQYF	TGCAGTGCTAGAATACTAGCGGGAGCGACAGATACGCAGTATTTT
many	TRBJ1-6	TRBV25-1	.	CASSGTGSDSPLHF	TGTGCCAGCAGTGGTACAGGGTCGGATTCACCCCTCCACTTT
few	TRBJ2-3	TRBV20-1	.	CSARDGDVLRTDTQYF	TGCAGTGCTAGAGATGGGGATGTTCTTCGCACAGATACGCAGTATTTT
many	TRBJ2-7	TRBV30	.	CAWSALGVSEQYF	TGTGCCTGGAGTGCCTTGGGGGTAAGCGAGCAGTACTTC
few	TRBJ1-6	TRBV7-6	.	CASSLLAGGSYNSPLHF	TGTGCCAGCAGCCTCCTCGCGGGTGGCTCCTATAATTCACCCCTCCACTTT
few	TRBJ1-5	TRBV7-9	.	CASSLAQGSRNQPQHF	TGTGCCAGCAGCTTAGCGCAGGGCAGCCGCAATCAGCCCCAGCATTTT
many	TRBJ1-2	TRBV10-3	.	CASRGDNYGYTF	TGTGCCTCACGGGGGGATAACTATGGCTACACCTTC
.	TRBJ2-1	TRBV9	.	CASSVEGNEQFF	TGTGCCAGCAGCGTAGAAGGCAATGAGCAGTTCTTC
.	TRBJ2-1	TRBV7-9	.	CASSLVSANEQFF	TGTGCCAGCAGCTTAGTTTCCGCCAATGAGCAGTTCTTC
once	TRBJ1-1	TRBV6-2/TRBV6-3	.	CASSAPTPGAEAFF	TGTGCCAGCTCCGCCCCAACACCGGGAGCTGAAGCTTTCTTT
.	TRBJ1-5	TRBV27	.	CAGSLGGENQPQHF	TGTGCCGGCAGTTTAGGGGGGGAAAATCAGCCCCAGCATTTT
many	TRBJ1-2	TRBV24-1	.	CATSDGGGYTF	TGTGCCACCAGTGATGGCGGCGGCTACACCTTC
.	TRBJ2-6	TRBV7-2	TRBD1	CASSLRQGAAGANVLTF	TGTGCCAGCAGCTTACGGCAGGGGGCGGCTGGGGCCAACGTCCTGACTTTC
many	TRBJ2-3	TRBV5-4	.	CASSLAFRRGSTDTQYF	TGTGCCAGCAGCTTGGCCTTCCGGAGGGGTAGCACAGATACGCAGTATTTT
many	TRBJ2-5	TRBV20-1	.	CSAAGTHKVQETQYF	TGCAGTGCTGCCGGGACTCACAAAGTCCAAGAGACCCAGTACTTC
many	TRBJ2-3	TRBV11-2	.	CASSLDQIDGSSTDTQYF	TGTGCCAGCAGCTTAGATCAGATAGACGGGAGTAGCACAGATACGCAGTATTTT
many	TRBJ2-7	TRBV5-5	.	CASSLVQVAYEQYF	TGTGCCAGCAGCTTGGTCCAGGTAGCCTACGAGCAGTACTTC
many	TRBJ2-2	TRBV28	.	CASSRLPYTVAGELFF	TGTGCCAGCAGTCGTCTCCCATACACGGTGGCCGGGGAGCTGTTTTTT
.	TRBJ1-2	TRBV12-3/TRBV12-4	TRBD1	CASSLTRTGGGDYGYTF	TGTGCCAGCAGTTTAACGAGAACAGGGGGCGGGGACTATGGCTACACCTTC
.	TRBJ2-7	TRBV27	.	CASIDLGSYEQYF	TGTGCCAGCATAGATTTGGGGAGCTACGAGCAGTACTTC
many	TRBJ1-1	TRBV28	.	CAISRGMGEAFF	TGTGCCATCTCACGGGGGATGGGGGAAGCTTTCTTT
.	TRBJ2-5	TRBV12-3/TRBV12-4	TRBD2	CASSFSSGAHQETQYF	TGTGCCAGCAGTTTTAGTAGCGGGGCACACCAAGAGACCCAGTACTTC
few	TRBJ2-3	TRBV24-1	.	CATSGDSSDTQYF	TGTGCCACCAGTGGGGACTCGTCGGATACGCAGTATTTT
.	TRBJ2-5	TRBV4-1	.	CASSQDWGSEETQYF	TGCGCCAGCAGCCAAGATTGGGGCAGTGAAGAGACCCAGTACTTC
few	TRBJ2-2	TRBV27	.	CASSWGNDGELFF	TGTGCCAGCAGTTGGGGTAATGACGGGGAGCTGTTTTTT
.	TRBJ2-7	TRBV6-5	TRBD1	CASNPHEPRTGLGYEQYF	TGTGCCAGCAACCCACACGAACCCCGGACAGGTTTAGGTTACGAGCAGTACTTC